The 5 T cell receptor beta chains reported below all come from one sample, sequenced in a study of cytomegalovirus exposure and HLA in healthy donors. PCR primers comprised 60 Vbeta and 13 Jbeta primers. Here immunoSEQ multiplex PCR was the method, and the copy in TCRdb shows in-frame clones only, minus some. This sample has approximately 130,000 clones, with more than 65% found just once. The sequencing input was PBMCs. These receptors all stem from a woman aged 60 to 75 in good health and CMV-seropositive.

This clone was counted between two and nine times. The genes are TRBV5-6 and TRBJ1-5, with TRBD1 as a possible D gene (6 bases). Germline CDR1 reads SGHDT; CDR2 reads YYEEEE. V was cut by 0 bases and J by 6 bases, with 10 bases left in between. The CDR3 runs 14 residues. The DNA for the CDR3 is TGTGCCAGCAGCTTGGTGGGGGCGGGTCAGCCCCAGCATTTT. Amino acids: CASSLVGAGQPQHF.

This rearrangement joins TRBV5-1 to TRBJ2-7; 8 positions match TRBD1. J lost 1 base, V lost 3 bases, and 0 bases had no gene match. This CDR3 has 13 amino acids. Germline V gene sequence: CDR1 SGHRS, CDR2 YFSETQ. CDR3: CASSWTGSYEQYF. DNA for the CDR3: TGCGCCAGCAGCTGGACAGGGTCCTACGAGCAGTACTTC.

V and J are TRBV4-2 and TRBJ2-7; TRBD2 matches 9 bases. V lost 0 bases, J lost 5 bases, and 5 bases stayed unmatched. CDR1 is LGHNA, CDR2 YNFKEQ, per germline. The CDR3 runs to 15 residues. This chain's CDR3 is CASSQDGLALDEQYF. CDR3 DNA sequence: TGTGCCAGCAGCCAAGACGGACTAGCGTTGGACGAGCAGTACTTC.

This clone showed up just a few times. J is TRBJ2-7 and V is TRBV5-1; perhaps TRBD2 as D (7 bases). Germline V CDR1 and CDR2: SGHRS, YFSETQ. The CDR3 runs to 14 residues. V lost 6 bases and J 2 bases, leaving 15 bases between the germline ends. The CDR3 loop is CASTYGGPTYEQYF. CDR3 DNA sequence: TGCGCCAGCACATACGGGGGGCCCACCTACGAGCAGTACTTC.

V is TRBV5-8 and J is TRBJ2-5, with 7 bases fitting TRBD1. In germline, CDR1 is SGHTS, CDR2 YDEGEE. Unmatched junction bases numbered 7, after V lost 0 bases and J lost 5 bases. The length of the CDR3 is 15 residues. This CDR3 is CASSLGGGAGETQYF. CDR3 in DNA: TGTGCCAGCAGCTTGGGAGGGGGCGCAGGGGAGACCCAGTACTTC.